Shown below are 25 T cell receptor beta chains from a single sample sequenced in a study of blood T cell repertoires in COVID-19. The data were produced by immunoSEQ multiplex PCR, yet TCRdb's version contains in-frame clones alone and is incomplete. The repertoire holds 350,000 to 450,000 clones, with about 89% as singletons. The specimen sequenced was PBMCs or T cells enriched from blood (not recorded which). The receptors were sampled from a man between 35 and 55 years old in a cohort exposed to, infected with or recovered from COVID-19 (not recorded which).

This chain uses TRBV14 with TRBJ1-2; TRBD1 matches 11 bases. The CDR3 runs to 16 residues. The V segment lost 3 bases and the J segment 4 bases; nucleotides outside the gene matches: 7. Per the germline V gene, CDR1 is SGHDN and CDR2 is FVKESK. DNA of the CDR3: TGTGCCAGCAGCCAGGCCGGGACAGGGGGACGCTATGGCTACACCTTC. Translation: CASSQAGTGGRYGYTF.

The chain couples TRBV9 to TRBJ1-5; the D gene is possibly TRBD1 (6 bases). With 0 bases removed from V and 7 bases from J, the gap between germline ends came to 11 bases. Germline loops: CDR1 SGDLS, CDR2 YYNGEE. The CDR3 covers 14 residues. This CDR3 reads CASSVAGVTQPQHF. The CDR3 coding sequence is TGTGCCAGCAGCGTAGCAGGGGTTACGCAGCCCCAGCATTTT.

V is TRBV18 and J is TRBJ2-6; D is possibly TRBD1 (6 bases). Per germline, CDR1 KGHSH and CDR2 LQKENI. Trimming removed 8 bases at V and 1 base at J, with 12 bases between. The CDR3 loop spans 15 amino acids. Here the CDR3 DNA reads TGTGCCAGCGCCACCGGACAGTCTGGGGCCAACGTCCTGACTTTC. This gives the protein CASATGQSGANVLTF.

This chain's CDR3 is CASSQDLSSYEQYF. For the CDR3, the DNA is TGTGCCAGCAGCCAAGACTTGAGCTCCTACGAGCAGTACTTC. The chain recombines TRBV16 with TRBJ2-7; D gene uncertain. The V end was cut by 2 bases, the J end by 0 bases, with 8 bases between. The CDR3 consists of 14 residues. Germline CDR1 KGHSY, CDR2 FQNENV.

This clone was found a few times. The rearrangement links TRBV14 to TRBJ2-3, with D perhaps matching TRBD2 (5 bases). Trimming removed 6 bases from V and 7 bases from J, with 11 bases in between. The CDR3 extends over 12 amino acids. Germline lookup yields CDR1 SGHDN and CDR2 FVKESK. CDR3 amino acids: CASSLERNTQYF. CDR3 sequence (DNA): TGTGCCAGCAGTCTTGAGCGGAATACGCAGTATTTT. The full variable domain, completed using reference TRBV14 and TRBJ2-3, is EAGVTQFPSHSVIEKGQTVTLRCDPISGHDNLYWYRRVMGKEIKFLLHFVKESKQDESGMPNNRFLAERTGGTYSTLKVQPAELEDSGVYFCASSLERNTQYFGPGTRLTVL.

This sequence joins TRBV27 and TRBJ2-7; TRBD2 agrees at 11 bases. Germline assignment: CDR1 MNHEY and CDR2 SMNVEV (reference sequence). V gave up 3 bases and J gave up 2 bases; unmatched junction bases: 12. This CDR3 has 18 amino acids. CDR3 amino acids: CASSFGSSGRARAYEQYF. Written as DNA, the CDR3 is TGTGCCAGCAGTTTTGGGAGTAGCGGGAGGGCCAGGGCCTACGAGCAGTACTTC.

The chain joins TRBV27 to TRBJ1-6; TRBD1 aligns across 7 bases. Germline V gives CDR1 MNHEY, CDR2 SMNVEV (reference sequence). This CDR3 comprises 16 residues. With 3 bases clipped from V and 13 bases from J, the junction kept 15 bases outside the gene matches. Written as DNA, the CDR3 is TGTGCCAGCAGTTTCTACCCGACAGGGAGAGTTGCCCCCCTCCACTTT. Translated: CASSFYPTGRVAPLHF.

This chain links TRBV30 with TRBJ2-1, with 8 positions matching TRBD2. Trimming removed 3 bases from V and 8 bases from J; junction bases left unmatched: 9. Germline CDR1 reads GTSNPN; CDR2 reads SVGIG (reference sequence). This CDR3 has 14 residues. CDR3 coding DNA: TGTGCCTGGAGACGAGCGGGAGATAGGGATGAGCAGTTCTTC. This codes for CAWRRAGDRDEQFF.

The chain links TRBV9 to TRBJ2-3; 8 bases align to TRBD2. Germline lookup yields CDR1 SGDLS and CDR2 YYNGEE. This CDR3 contains 15 residues. V lost 1 base and J lost 2; bases outside the gene matches: 3. CDR3 in amino acids: CASSVLAGNTDTQYF. The CDR3, as DNA: TGTGCCAGCAGCGTATTAGCGGGGAACACAGATACGCAGTATTTT.

This clone was found many times. This chain connects TRBV15 to TRBJ2-7; 10 positions agree with TRBD2. V gave up 3 bases and J gave up 2 bases; unmatched junction bases: 13. The CDR3 is 18 amino acids. Germline CDR1 is LNHNV and CDR2 is YYDKDF (reference sequence). CDR3 loop: CATSSLDLGTSAAYEQYF. The CDR3 DNA reads TGTGCCACCAGCAGCCTAGATCTCGGGACTAGCGCAGCCTACGAGCAGTACTTC.

This chain joins TRBV4-1 and TRBJ1-1; the D is unclear. Trimming shortened V by 4 bases and J by 0 bases, and 9 bases separated the two germline ends. From germline, CDR1 is MGHRA and CDR2 YSYEKL. The CDR3 sequence is 14 residues long. The CDR3 region has the DNA TGCGCCAGCAGCCCGCCCAGTTTGAACACTGAAGCTTTCTTT. The encoded protein is CASSPPSLNTEAFF.

The V gene is TRBV5-1, the J gene TRBJ1-5; tentatively, D is TRBD1 (6 bases). Per germline, CDR1 SGHRS and CDR2 YFSETQ. The CDR3 is 15 amino acids. The V and J ends lost 0 bases and 6 bases respectively, with 13 bases between them. This CDR3 reads CASSLVSGEGQPQHF. The CDR3 DNA reads TGCGCCAGCAGCTTGGTATCAGGGGAGGGTCAGCCCCAGCATTTT.

A note on this clone: At one end, the junction sequence differs from germline, possibly due to a read error. The J gene is TRBJ2-7, the V gene TRBV3-1 (or the pseudogene TRBV3-2), with 8 bases lining up with TRBD2. Germline V gene lookup returns CDR1 LGHDT and CDR2 YNNKEL (reference sequence). This CDR3 contains 14 residues. The CDR3 loop is CATSQNTGGEEQYF. CDR3 bases: TGCGCCACCAGCCAAAACACGGGGGGGGAAGAGCAGTACTTC.

V is TRBV3-1 (or the pseudogene TRBV3-2) and J is TRBJ1-1, with D maybe TRBD1 (6 bases). CDR1 and CDR2 from the germline V gene are LGHDT and YNNKEL (reference sequence). The germline V and J ends were trimmed by 1 base and 5 bases, with 14 bases remaining between them. The length of the CDR3 is 15 residues. This CDR3 reads CASSQAWGPGTEAFF. The CDR3 coding sequence is TGTGCCAGCAGCCAAGCGTGGGGGCCAGGGACTGAAGCTTTCTTT.

The V gene is TRBV27, the J gene TRBJ2-7, with TRBD1 matching over 10 bases. Germline trimming cut 3 bases from V and 4 bases from J; bases unmatched to any gene: 12. This CDR3 is built from 17 residues. CDR1 is MNHEY and CDR2 is SMNVEV in the germline V gene (reference sequence). CDR3 loop: CASSLLPPGQGIYEQYF. For the CDR3, the DNA is TGTGCCAGCAGTTTGCTCCCACCGGGACAGGGGATTTACGAGCAGTACTTC.

The chain recombines TRBV5-1 with TRBJ1-2; 7 bases match TRBD1. This CDR3 is built from 12 residues. The germline V gene has CDR1 SGHRS and CDR2 YFSETQ. V lost 5 bases, J lost 9 bases, and 7 bases stayed unmatched. This CDR3 is CASRQGRFSYTF. As DNA, the CDR3 is TGCGCCAGCAGACAGGGGCGTTTTAGCTACACCTTC.

This clone has only one observation. The gene calls are TRBV7-9 and TRBJ1-2; D gene ambiguous. V shed 2 bases and J shed 4 bases, with 5 bases lying between them. CDR1 and CDR2 from the germline V gene are SEHNR and FQNEAQ (reference sequence). The CDR3 is 12 amino acids. The CDR3 spells CASSLNGYGYTF. The CDR3 bases are TGTGCCAGCAGCTTAAACGGCTATGGCTACACCTTC.

This chain links TRBV29-1 with TRBJ2-1; 11 positions match TRBD1. This CDR3 has 16 residues. Germline V gives CDR1 SQVTM, CDR2 ANQGSEA. J was trimmed by 1 base and V by 3 bases; bases with no gene match: 5. Here the CDR3 reads CSVEGTGGRSYNEQFF. CDR3 sequence (DNA): TGCAGCGTTGAGGGGACAGGGGGTAGATCCTACAATGAGCAGTTCTTC.

The rearrangement links TRBV4-2 to TRBJ1-2, with D possibly matching TRBD1 (6 bases). This CDR3 region has 14 residues. V dropped 0 bases and J dropped 3 bases, with 8 bases sitting between them. Per the germline V gene, CDR1 is LGHNA and CDR2 is YNFKEQ. The CDR3 here is CASSQEGGDYGYTF. The CDR3 DNA is TGTGCCAGCAGCCAAGAAGGGGGAGACTATGGCTACACCTTC.

The chain uses TRBV4-1 and TRBJ2-4; possibly TRBD1 for D (5 bases). CDR1 is MGHRA and CDR2 is YSYEKL in the germline V gene. The CDR3 totals 17 residues. The V gene lost 5 bases and the J gene lost 6 bases, with 23 bases spanning the gap. CDR3 DNA sequence: TGCGCCAGCAGCTACGGACGAAGGGGCGCGATGGCAAACATTCAGTACTTC. Amino acid sequence: CASSYGRRGAMANIQYF.

This clone showed up many times. The chain employs TRBV27 and TRBJ2-1, with 9 bases lining up with TRBD2. Trimming took 3 bases from V and 10 from J; bases not matched to a gene: 10. The V gene's germline CDR1 is MNHEY and CDR2 SMNVEV (reference sequence). The CDR3 is made up of 15 amino acids. CDR3 region: CASSLGLAGSREQFF. In DNA, the CDR3 is TGTGCCAGCAGTTTGGGGCTAGCGGGGAGCAGAGAGCAGTTCTTC.

This clone was found a few times. The chain carries TRBV11-2 and TRBJ1-1, with 12 bases matching TRBD1. The junction had 5 bases not matched to a gene; V was cut back by 5 bases and J by 4 bases. Germline V gene sequence: CDR1 SGHAT, CDR2 FQNNGV. The CDR3 covers 15 residues. The CDR3 bases are TGTGCCAGCAGCCAGGGACAGGGGGCGCGCACTGAAGCTTTCTTT. This encodes CASSQGQGARTEAFF.

This chain connects TRBV5-4 to TRBJ1-2, with D perhaps matching TRBD1 (6 bases). CDR1 SGHNT and CDR2 YYREEE come from the germline V gene (reference sequence). V was trimmed by 4 bases and J by 4 bases, leaving 11 bases between them. This CDR3 has 13 amino acids. The CDR3 here is CASSGRGSYGYTF. CDR3 DNA sequence: TGTGCCAGCAGCGGCAGGGGTAGCTATGGCTACACCTTC.

The V call is TRBV18, the J call TRBJ1-5; 7 positions agree with TRBD1. Germline CDR1 and CDR2: KGHSH and LQKENI. The CDR3 covers 14 residues. Trimming at V came to 6 bases and at J to 4 bases, leaving 6 bases not matched to a gene. The CDR3 sequence: CASSPGQYNQPQHF. The CDR3 DNA reads TGTGCCAGCTCCCCGGGACAGTATAATCAGCCCCAGCATTTT.

The V call is TRBV2, the J call TRBJ2-7; 13 nucleotides match TRBD2. Per germline, CDR1 SNHLY and CDR2 FYNNEI. The length of the CDR3 is 16 residues. V lost 9 bases and J lost 4; bases outside the gene matches: 12. The CDR3 region is CARSPRTSGSMYEQYF. The CDR3 DNA reads TGTGCCAGATCACCGCGGACTAGCGGGAGTATGTACGAGCAGTACTTC.